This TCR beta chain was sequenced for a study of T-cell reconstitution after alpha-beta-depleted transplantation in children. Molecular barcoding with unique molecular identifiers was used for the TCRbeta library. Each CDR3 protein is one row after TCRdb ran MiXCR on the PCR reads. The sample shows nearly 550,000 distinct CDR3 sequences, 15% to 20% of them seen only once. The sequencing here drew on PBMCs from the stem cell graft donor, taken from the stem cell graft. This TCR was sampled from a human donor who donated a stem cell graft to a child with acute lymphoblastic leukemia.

The CDR3 nucleotides read TGTGCCAGCAGCTACGGGACTAGCGGGAGTAATGAGCAGTTCTTC. Protein: CASSYGTSGSNEQFF. The chain carries TRBV5-5 and TRBJ2-1, with 14 nucleotides matching TRBD2. Germline V CDR1 and CDR2: SGHKS, YYEKEE (reference sequence). The CDR3 consists of 15 residues. The junction had 3 bases not matched to a gene; V was cut back by 3 bases and J by 7 bases.